This is a list of T cell receptor beta chains from one sample in a study of T-cell reconstitution after alpha-beta-depleted transplantation in children. Using its own MiXCR run on the PCR reads, TCRdb lists one record per CDR3 protein. The sample yields around 360,000 distinct CDR3 sequences, around a tenth seen once. The sequences come from PBMCs from the stem cell graft donor, collected from the stem cell graft. The source of these receptors is a human donor who donated a stem cell graft to a child with acute lymphoblastic leukemia. The conserved cysteine and the conserved F or W are not part of the CDR3 here.

J gene	V gene	CDR3 protein
TRBJ1-2	TRBV7-7	ASFWNYGYT
TRBJ1-1	TRBV7-2	ASSFRTGTPTEAF
TRBJ2-7	TRBV7-9	ASLDLSGEQY
TRBJ2-7	TRBV20-1	SASLRGTTSYEQY
TRBJ2-1	TRBV29-1	SGQGSPYNEQF
TRBJ1-6	TRBV7-3	ASSSVAPYNSPLH
TRBJ2-1	TRBV12-3/TRBV12-4	ASSPRGVAYNEQF
TRBJ1-2	TRBV3-1	ASCLPARGAGRDYGYT
TRBJ2-7	TRBV20-1	SARGTSGSPEQY
TRBJ2-2	TRBV5-1	ASRAGGSSGELF
TRBJ2-1	TRBV5-1	ASSPAGQPDNEQF
TRBJ2-3	TRBV7-2	ASSLNLLTSGTDTQY
TRBJ1-2	TRBV7-2	ASRNDRSFGGYT
TRBJ2-2	TRBV7-2	ASSLSGLTGELF
TRBJ1-2	TRBV10-3	AISEFRESDGYT
TRBJ1-1	TRBV5-6	ASSFIMNTEAF
TRBJ2-3	TRBV7-2	ASSLVGGGNTDTQY
TRBJ2-1	TRBV11-2	ASSAQGARGSEQF
TRBJ2-5	TRBV7-8	ASSPIRGQETQY
TRBJ2-1	TRBV9	ASSPPRSGDTPGF
TRBJ1-2	TRBV29-1	SVDKKVGGYT
TRBJ1-5	TRBV12-3/TRBV12-4	ASSREQPQH
TRBJ2-1	TRBV3-1	ASSQERNEQF
TRBJ2-3	TRBV18	ASSPASSDTQY
TRBJ2-7	TRBV29-1	SVQGGPFHEQY
TRBJ2-1	TRBV7-9	ASSMVQGVISYNEQF
TRBJ2-2	TRBV6-2/TRBV6-3	ASSRRLAARAGELF
TRBJ2-7	TRBV12-3/TRBV12-4	ASSSPGLAAYEQY
TRBJ2-2	TRBV7-2	ASSLVWSGGPSGELF
TRBJ2-7	TRBV28	ASSRSGRAYEQY
TRBJ2-3	TRBV12-3/TRBV12-4	ASSKGTAERTDTQY
TRBJ2-3	TRBV12-3/TRBV12-4	ASSFSLQRGFTDTQY
TRBJ2-2	TRBV4-1	ASSPGTGGLELF
TRBJ2-1	TRBV12-3/TRBV12-4	ASMIRGTYNEQF
TRBJ2-1	TRBV7-6	ASSLRTQSSYNEQF
TRBJ2-5	TRBV20-1	SAVRGETQY
TRBJ2-3	TRBV20-1	SARNTKTDTQY
TRBJ1-3	TRBV7-3	ASSFGQSNTIY
TRBJ2-5	TRBV2	ASSETETQY
TRBJ2-1	TRBV5-1	ASSLPRGETSGNNEQF
TRBJ2-2	TRBV12-3/TRBV12-4	ASRPGLGELF
TRBJ1-2	TRBV28	ASSLLEVGGYT
TRBJ2-1	TRBV29-1	SVEQGLRSYNEQF
TRBJ2-7	TRBV12-3/TRBV12-4	ASTRWEQY
TRBJ1-2	TRBV7-2	ASSLVGTGANYGYT
TRBJ2-1	TRBV27	ASSLSSGGYNEQF
TRBJ2-3	TRBV10-3	AIFVASTDTQY
TRBJ2-4	TRBV11-2	ASSLHGQGAGAKNIQY
TRBJ2-1	TRBV7-9	ASSPMSDEQF
TRBJ2-1	TRBV19	ASSIAPGGFNEQF
TRBJ2-7	TRBV2	ATGTGSYYEQY
TRBJ2-7	TRBV7-9	ASSTPPGLAFGEQY
TRBJ1-3	TRBV5-1	ASREAGNTIY
TRBJ2-1	TRBV7-2	ASSSMRHYNEQF